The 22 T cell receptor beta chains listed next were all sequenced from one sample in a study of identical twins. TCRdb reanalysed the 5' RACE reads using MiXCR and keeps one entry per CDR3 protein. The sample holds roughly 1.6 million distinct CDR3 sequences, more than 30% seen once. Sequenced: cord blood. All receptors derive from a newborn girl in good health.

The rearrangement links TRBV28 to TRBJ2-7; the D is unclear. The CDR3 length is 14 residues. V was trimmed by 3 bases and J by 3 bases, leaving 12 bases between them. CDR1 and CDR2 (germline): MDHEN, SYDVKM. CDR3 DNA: TGTGCCAGCAGTTTTACACGTCAACTCTACGAGCAGTACTTC. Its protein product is CASSFTRQLYEQYF.

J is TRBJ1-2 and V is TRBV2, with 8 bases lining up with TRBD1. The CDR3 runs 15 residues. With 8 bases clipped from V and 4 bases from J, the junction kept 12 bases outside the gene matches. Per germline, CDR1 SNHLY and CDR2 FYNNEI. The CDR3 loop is CASEWGDRIGYGYTF. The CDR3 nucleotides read TGTGCCAGCGAATGGGGGGACAGGATAGGCTATGGCTACACCTTC.

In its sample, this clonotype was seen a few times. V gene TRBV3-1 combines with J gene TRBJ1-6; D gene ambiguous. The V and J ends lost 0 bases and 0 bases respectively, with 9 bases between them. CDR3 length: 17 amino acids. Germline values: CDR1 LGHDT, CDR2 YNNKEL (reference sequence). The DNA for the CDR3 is TGTGCCAGCAGCCAAGAGCTCTTAAGCTCCTATAATTCACCCCTCCACTTT. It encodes CASSQELLSSYNSPLHF.

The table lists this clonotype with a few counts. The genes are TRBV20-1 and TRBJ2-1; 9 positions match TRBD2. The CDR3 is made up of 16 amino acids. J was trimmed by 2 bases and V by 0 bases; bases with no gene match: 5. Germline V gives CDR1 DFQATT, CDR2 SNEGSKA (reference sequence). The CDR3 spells CSARDRPSGAYNEQFF. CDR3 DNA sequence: TGCAGTGCTAGAGACCGCCCTAGCGGGGCCTACAATGAGCAGTTCTTC.

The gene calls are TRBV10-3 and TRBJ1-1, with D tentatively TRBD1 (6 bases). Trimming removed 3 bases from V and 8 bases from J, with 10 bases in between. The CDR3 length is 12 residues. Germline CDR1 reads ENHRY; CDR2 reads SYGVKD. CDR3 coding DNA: TGTGCCATCAGTGAAGGACAGTGGGAAGCTTTCTTT. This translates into CAISEGQWEAFF.

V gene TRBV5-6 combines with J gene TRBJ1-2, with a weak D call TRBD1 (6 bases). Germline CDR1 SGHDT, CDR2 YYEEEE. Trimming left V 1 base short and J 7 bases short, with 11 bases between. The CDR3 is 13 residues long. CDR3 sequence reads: CASSLYRVGGYTF. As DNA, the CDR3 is TGTGCCAGCAGCTTGTACAGGGTTGGTGGCTACACCTTC. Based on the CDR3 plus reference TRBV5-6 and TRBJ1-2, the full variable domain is DAGVTQSPTHLIKTRGQQVTLRCSPKSGHDTVSWYQQALGQGPQFIFQYYEEEERQRGNFPDRFSGHQFPNYSSELNVNALLLGDSALYLCASSLYRVGGYTFGSGTRLTVV.

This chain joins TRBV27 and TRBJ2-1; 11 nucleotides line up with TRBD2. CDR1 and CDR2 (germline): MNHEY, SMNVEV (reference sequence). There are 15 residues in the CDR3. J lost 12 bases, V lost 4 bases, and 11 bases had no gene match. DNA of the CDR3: TGTGCCAGCAGTTCTATAGCGGGAGGGGGCCATGGGCAGTTCTTC. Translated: CASSSIAGGGHGQFF.

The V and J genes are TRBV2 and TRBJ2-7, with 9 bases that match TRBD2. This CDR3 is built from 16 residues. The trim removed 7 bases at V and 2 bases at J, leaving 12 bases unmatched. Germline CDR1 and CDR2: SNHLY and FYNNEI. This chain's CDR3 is CASNDPGLAGTYEQYF. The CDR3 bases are TGTGCCAGCAATGACCCGGGACTAGCAGGGACCTACGAGCAGTACTTC.

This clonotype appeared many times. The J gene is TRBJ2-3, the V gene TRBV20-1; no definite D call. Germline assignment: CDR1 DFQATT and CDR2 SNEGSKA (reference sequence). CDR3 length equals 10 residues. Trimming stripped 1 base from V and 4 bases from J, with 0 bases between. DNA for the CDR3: TGCAGTGCTAGAGCAGATACGCAGTATTTT. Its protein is CSARADTQYF.

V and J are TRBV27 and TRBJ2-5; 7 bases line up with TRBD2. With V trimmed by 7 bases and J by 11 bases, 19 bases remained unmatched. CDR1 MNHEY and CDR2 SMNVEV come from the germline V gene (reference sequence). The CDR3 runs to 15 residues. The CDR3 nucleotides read TGTGCCAGCACTTCAGCGGGGTTATTGGGCAATGAGCAGTACTTC. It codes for CASTSAGLLGNEQYF.

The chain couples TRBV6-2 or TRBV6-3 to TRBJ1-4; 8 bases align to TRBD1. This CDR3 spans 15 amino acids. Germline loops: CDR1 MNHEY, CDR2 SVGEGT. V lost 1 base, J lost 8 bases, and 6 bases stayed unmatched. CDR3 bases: TGTGCCAGCAGTTACTTGGACAGGGATGGAGAAAAACTGTTTTTT. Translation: CASSYLDRDGEKLFF.

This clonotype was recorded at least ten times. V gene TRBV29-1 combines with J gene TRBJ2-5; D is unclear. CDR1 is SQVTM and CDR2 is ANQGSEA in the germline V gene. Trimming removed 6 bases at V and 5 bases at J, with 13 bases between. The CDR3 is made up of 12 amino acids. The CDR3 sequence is CSVTGPQETQYF. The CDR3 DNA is TGCAGCGTCACCGGGCCTCAGGAGACCCAGTACTTC.

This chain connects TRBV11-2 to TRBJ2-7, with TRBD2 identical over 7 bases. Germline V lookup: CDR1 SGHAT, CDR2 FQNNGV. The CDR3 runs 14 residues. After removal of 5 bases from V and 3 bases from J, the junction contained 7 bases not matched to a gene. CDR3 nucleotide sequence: TGTGCCAGCAGCCCAACTAGCGAATACTACGAGCAGTACTTC. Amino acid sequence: CASSPTSEYYEQYF.

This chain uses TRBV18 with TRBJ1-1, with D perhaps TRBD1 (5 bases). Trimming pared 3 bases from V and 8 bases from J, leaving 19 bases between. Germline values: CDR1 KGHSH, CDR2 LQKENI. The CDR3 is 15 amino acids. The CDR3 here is CASSPDIRGPLEAFF. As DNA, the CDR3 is TGTGCCAGCTCACCTGATATAAGGGGCCCACTCGAAGCTTTCTTT.

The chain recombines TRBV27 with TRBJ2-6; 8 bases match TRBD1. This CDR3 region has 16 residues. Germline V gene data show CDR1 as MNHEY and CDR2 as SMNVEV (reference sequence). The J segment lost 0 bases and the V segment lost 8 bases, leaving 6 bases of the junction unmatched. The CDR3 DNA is TGTGCCAGCCGGGGGACAGGCACCTCTGGGGCCAACGTCCTGACTTTC. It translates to CASRGTGTSGANVLTF.

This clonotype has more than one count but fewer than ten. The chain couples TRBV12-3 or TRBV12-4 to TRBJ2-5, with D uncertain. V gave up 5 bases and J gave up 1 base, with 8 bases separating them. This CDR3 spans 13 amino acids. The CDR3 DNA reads TGTGCCAGCAGTCCCTACACCCAAGAGACCCAGTACTTC. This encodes CASSPYTQETQYF.

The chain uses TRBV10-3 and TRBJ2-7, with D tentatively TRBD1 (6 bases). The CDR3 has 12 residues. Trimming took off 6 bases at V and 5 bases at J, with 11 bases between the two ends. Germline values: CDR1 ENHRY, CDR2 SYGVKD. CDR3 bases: TGTGCCATCAGGGGAACAGGGAACGAGCAGTACTTC. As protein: CAIRGTGNEQYF.

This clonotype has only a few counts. The CDR3 DNA is TGCAGCGTTGCGAGGACAGGGGACACCGGGGAGCTGTTTTTT. It specifies CSVARTGDTGELFF. The chain carries TRBV29-1 and TRBJ2-2; 9 nucleotides line up with TRBD1. Trimming at V came to 4 bases and at J to 3 bases, leaving 3 bases not matched to a gene. The CDR3 is 14 residues long. Germline CDR1 SQVTM, CDR2 ANQGSEA.

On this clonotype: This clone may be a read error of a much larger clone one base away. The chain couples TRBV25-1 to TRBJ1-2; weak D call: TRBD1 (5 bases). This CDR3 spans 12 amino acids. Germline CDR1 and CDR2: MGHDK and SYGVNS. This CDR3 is CASNESGHGYTF. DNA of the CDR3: TGTGCCAGCAATGAATCAGGGCATGGCTACACCTTC.

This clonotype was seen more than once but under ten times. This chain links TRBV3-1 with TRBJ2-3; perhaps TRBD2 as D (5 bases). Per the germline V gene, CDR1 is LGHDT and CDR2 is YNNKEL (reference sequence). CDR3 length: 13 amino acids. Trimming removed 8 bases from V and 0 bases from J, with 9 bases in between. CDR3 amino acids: CASGWRSTDTQYF. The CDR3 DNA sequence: TGTGCCAGCGGTTGGAGGAGCACAGATACGCAGTATTTT.

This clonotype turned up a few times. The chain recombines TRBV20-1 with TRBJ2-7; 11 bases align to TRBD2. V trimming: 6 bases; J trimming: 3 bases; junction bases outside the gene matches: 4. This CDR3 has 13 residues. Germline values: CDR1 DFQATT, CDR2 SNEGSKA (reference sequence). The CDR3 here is CSATSGSIYEQYF. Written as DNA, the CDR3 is TGCAGTGCCACTAGCGGGAGTATCTACGAGCAGTACTTC.

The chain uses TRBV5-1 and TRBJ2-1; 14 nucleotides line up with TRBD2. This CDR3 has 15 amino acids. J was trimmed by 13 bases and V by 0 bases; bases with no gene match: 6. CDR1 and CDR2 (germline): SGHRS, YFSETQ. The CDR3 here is CASSLGGTSGSRQFF. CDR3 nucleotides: TGCGCCAGCAGCTTGGGCGGGACTAGCGGGAGTAGACAGTTCTTC. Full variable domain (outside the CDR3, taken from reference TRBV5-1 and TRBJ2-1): KAGVTQTPRYLIKTRGQQVTLSCSPISGHRSVSWYQQTPGQGLQFLFEYFSETQRNKGNFPGRFSGRQFSNSRSEMNVSTLELGDSALYLCASSLGGTSGSRQFFGPGTRLTVL.